The 14 T cell receptor beta chains below were found in one sample sequenced in a study of shared clonotypes between healthy human individuals. CD8 cells classed as naive were CD45RO-negative and positively selected for CCR7, excluding terminally differentiated effector memory CD45RA+ cells. Clones were read by immunoSEQ multiplex PCR, and TCRdb kept only the in-frame ones, dropping some. The table shows over 2,000,000 clones, with 93% occurring only once. The sample taken for sequencing was naive CD8+ T cells from PBMCs. The receptor set was obtained from a man aged 18-30 years in good health. Some clones in this sample may be carry-over from other donors' samples.

The chain joins TRBV6-5 to TRBJ2-1; TRBD1 or TRBD2 may be the D gene (5 bases each). The CDR3 totals 13 residues. From germline, CDR1 is MNHEY and CDR2 SVGAGI. V was clipped by 2 bases and J by 12 bases, with 14 bases between them. CDR3 protein: CASSYPGVGAQFF. The CDR3 region has the DNA TGTGCCAGCAGTTACCCCGGAGTCGGGGCGCAGTTCTTC.

The chain has TRBV27 and TRBJ1-4; no clear D. CDR3 length: 14 amino acids. The germline V gene has CDR1 MNHEY and CDR2 SMNVEV (reference sequence). Trimming pared 3 bases from V and 2 bases from J, leaving 7 bases between. CDR3 amino acids: CASSFSQTNEKLFF. The CDR3 coding sequence is TGTGCCAGCAGTTTCAGTCAGACTAATGAAAAACTGTTTTTT.

The chain joins TRBV13 to TRBJ1-5; D is possibly TRBD1 (5 bases). Trimming cost V 3 bases and J 1 base, with 10 bases left between them. CDR1 and CDR2 from the germline V gene are PRHDT and FYEKMQ (reference sequence). The CDR3 runs to 15 residues. CDR3 nucleotides: TGTGCCAGCAGCTTGAAGACAGAGAGCAATCAGCCCCAGCATTTT. It translates to CASSLKTESNQPQHF.

The chain joins TRBV10-2 to TRBJ2-7; D gene uncertain. Trimming cost V 8 bases and J 0 bases, with 5 bases left between them. This CDR3 contains 11 residues. CDR1 WSHSY and CDR2 SAAADI come from the germline V gene. The CDR3 nucleotides are TGCGCCAGCGCCTCCTCCTACGAGCAGTACTTC. It encodes CASASSYEQYF.

As for this clone: One junction end disagrees with the germline gene, perhaps due to a read error. This chain connects TRBV7-2 to TRBJ2-1, with D perhaps given as TRBD1 or TRBD2 (5 bases each). Per germline, CDR1 SGHTA and CDR2 FQGNSA. The CDR3 runs 10 residues. The CDR3 DNA follows: TGTGCCAGCGAGGGGACGGCCCAAATCTTC. It yields the protein CASEGTAQIF.

This clone has just a few counts. The chain is built from TRBV27 and TRBJ1-5, with 7 bases identical to TRBD1. The CDR3 is made up of 12 amino acids. From germline, CDR1 is MNHEY and CDR2 SMNVEV (reference sequence). V lost 5 bases, J lost 15 bases, and 10 bases stayed unmatched. The CDR3 DNA follows: TGTGCCAGCAGTGAAACCGGGACAGCTCCGCATTTT. Protein sequence: CASSETGTAPHF.

This chain connects TRBV6-5 to TRBJ1-1, with TRBD1 as a possible D gene (6 bases). V lost 5 bases, J lost 1 base, and 14 bases lay in between. Germline CDR1 reads MNHEY; CDR2 reads SVGAGI. The CDR3 extends over 15 amino acids. CDR3 sequence: CASSPHRVANTEAFF. The CDR3 DNA reads TGTGCCAGCAGTCCCCACAGGGTCGCGAACACTGAAGCTTTCTTT.

This rearrangement joins TRBV29-1 to TRBJ2-5; D might be TRBD1 (7 bases). The J call may not be correct, given that the DNA end is closer to TRBJ2-7. CDR1 is SQVTM, CDR2 ANQGSEA, per germline. The CDR3 extends over 13 amino acids. In DNA form, the CDR3 reads TGCAGCGTCCAGGGGGGTGGGGCCTACGAGCAGTACTTC. Amino acids: CSVQGGGAYEQYF.

The chain has TRBV28 and TRBJ2-7; 9 bases map to TRBD1. This CDR3 spans 15 amino acids. The V gene's germline CDR1 is MDHEN and CDR2 SYDVKM. Unmatched junction bases numbered 12, after V lost 8 bases and J lost 4 bases. In nucleotides, the CDR3 is TGTGCCAGCCTCCCTAGCGGACAGGGGATTTACGAGCAGTACTTC. This gives the protein CASLPSGQGIYEQYF.

The chain has TRBV18 and TRBJ1-1; the D gene is possibly TRBD1 (6 bases). Looked up from germline, CDR1 is KGHSH and CDR2 is LQKENI. There are 15 residues in the CDR3. V lost 0 bases to trimming and J lost 0 bases, with 8 bases between them. CDR3 nucleotide sequence: TGTGCCAGCTCACCACCGACAGGCGTGAACACTGAAGCTTTCTTT. Residues: CASSPPTGVNTEAFF.

The chain joins TRBV7-9 to TRBJ1-3; D is ambiguous. The CDR3 loop spans 13 amino acids. Trimming removed 3 bases at V and 2 bases at J, with 5 bases between. CDR1 and CDR2 from the germline V gene are SEHNR and FQNEAQ (reference sequence). The chain's CDR3 is CASSLNTGNTIYF. DNA for the CDR3: TGTGCCAGCAGCTTGAACACTGGAAACACCATATATTTT.

This chain links TRBV9 with TRBJ2-3, with TRBD2 matching 7 bases. The CDR3 contains 12 residues. Unmatched junction bases numbered 0, after V lost 3 bases and J lost 5 bases. Germline loops: CDR1 SGDLS, CDR2 YYNGEE. Here the CDR3 reads CASSASGDTQYF. The CDR3 bases are TGTGCCAGCAGCGCTAGCGGAGATACGCAGTATTTT.

This clone was seen just once. This rearrangement joins TRBV27 to TRBJ2-7; D call uncertain. The V gene lost 2 bases and the J gene lost 7 bases, with 15 bases spanning the gap. In germline, CDR1 is MNHEY, CDR2 SMNVEV (reference sequence). The CDR3 length is 14 residues. The DNA for the CDR3 is TGTGCCAGCAGTTTAGTCCCCCTCTCCTCGGAGCAGTACTTC. Translation gives CASSLVPLSSEQYF.

The chain is built from TRBV4-3 and TRBJ2-6, with D perhaps TRBD1 (6 bases). Between the trimmed V and J ends, which lost 4 bases and 8 bases, there was a span of 27 bases. Germline V gives CDR1 LGHNA, CDR2 YSLEER. CDR3 size: 19 residues. The CDR3: CASSLRYPANRVPTNVLTF. The CDR3 coding sequence is TGCGCCAGCAGCCTAAGATATCCCGCGAACAGGGTACCGACCAACGTCCTGACTTTC.